This TCR beta chain was profiled in a study of blood T cell repertoires in COVID-19. Background on the study: Both acute and convalescent COVID-19 samples were obtained from the United States, Italy and Spain. PBMCs, B-cell-depleted T cells, or T cells were the source of the cDNA or gDNA that made up the material.

In the source study's methods: Estimation of nucleated cell counts relied on the amplification of reference gene primers. TCRdb keeps only in-frame clones here, not all; method: immunoSEQ multiplex PCR. The DNA gave D and trimming, while V, J and clone size come from that table. This sample has 200,000 to 300,000 clones, with around four fifths found just once. There are many counts of this clone. This sequence was found in a man aged 30 to 45 who had recovered from COVID-19. Sequenced input: peripheral blood.

The CDR3 nucleotides are TGTGCCACCACAACCGGGTCCGAAACCCAGCCCCAGCATTTT. Its protein is CATTTGSETQPQHF. The chain joins TRBV15 to TRBJ1-5, with no clear D. The CDR3 is made up of 14 amino acids. V lost 7 bases, J lost 7 bases, and 17 bases lay in between. Germline CDR1 LNHNV, CDR2 YYDKDF (reference sequence).